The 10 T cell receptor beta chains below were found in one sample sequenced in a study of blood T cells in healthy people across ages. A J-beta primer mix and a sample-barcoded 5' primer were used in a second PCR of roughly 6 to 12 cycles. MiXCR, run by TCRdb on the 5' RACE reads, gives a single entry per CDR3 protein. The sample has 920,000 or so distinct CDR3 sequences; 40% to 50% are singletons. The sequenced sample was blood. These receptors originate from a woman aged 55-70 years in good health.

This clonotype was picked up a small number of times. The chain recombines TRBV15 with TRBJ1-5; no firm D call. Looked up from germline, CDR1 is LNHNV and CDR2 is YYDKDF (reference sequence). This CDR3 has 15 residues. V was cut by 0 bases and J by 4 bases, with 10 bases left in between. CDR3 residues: CATSRDRGYNQPQHF. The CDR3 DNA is TGTGCCACCAGCAGAGATCGGGGTTATAATCAGCCCCAGCATTTT.

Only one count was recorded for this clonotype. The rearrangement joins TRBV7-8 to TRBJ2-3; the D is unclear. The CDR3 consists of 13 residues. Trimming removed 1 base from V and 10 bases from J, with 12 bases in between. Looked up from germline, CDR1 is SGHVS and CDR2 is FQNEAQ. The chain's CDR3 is CASSLDPSLPQYF. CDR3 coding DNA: TGTGCCAGCAGCTTAGATCCCAGTCTCCCGCAGTATTTT.

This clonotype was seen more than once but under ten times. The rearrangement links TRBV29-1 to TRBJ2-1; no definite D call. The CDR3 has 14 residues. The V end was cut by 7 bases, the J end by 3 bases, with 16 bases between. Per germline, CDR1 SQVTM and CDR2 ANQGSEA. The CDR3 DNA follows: TGCAGCGCCACGCCCCAGACTGGCTACAATGAGCAGTTCTTC. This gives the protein CSATPQTGYNEQFF.

CDR3 sequence (DNA): TGTGCCAGCAGCGTAGGGACTAGCGGGAGCGATGAGCAGTTCTTC. It specifies CASSVGTSGSDEQFF. The V and J genes are TRBV9 and TRBJ2-1; 13 positions match TRBD2. There are 15 residues in the CDR3. Per the germline V gene, CDR1 is SGDLS and CDR2 is YYNGEE. V lost 0 bases and J lost 8; bases outside the gene matches: 2.

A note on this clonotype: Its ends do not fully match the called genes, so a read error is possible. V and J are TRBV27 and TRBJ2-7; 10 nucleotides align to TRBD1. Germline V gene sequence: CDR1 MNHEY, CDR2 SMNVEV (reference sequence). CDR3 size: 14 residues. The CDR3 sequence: CDSNRQGARYEQYF. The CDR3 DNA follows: TGTGACAGCAATCGACAGGGGGCTAGATACGAGCAGTACTTC.

In DNA, the CDR3 is TGCAGCGTTGAAGATGTAGGACGGGGACCAGGCTACACCTTC. Its protein product is CSVEDVGRGPGYTF. V is TRBV29-1 and J is TRBJ1-2; the D gene is possibly TRBD1 (5 bases). The germline gives CDR1 SQVTM, CDR2 ANQGSEA. This CDR3 spans 14 amino acids. V was clipped by 0 bases and J by 8 bases, with 16 bases between them.

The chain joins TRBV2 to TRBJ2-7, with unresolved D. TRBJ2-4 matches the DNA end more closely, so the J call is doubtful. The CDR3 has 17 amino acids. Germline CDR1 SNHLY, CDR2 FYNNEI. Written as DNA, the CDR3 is TGTGCCAGCAGTGATCAGGCGGATTTAATCGCGGTAAACATTCAGTACTTC. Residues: CASSDQADLIAVNIQYF.

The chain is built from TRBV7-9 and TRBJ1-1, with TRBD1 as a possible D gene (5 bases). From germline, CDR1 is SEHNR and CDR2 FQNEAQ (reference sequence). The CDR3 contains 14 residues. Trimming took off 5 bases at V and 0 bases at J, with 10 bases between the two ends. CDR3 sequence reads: CASSQWGMNTEAFF. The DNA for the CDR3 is TGTGCCAGCAGCCAGTGGGGGATGAACACTGAAGCTTTCTTT.

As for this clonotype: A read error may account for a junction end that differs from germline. The CDR3 DNA reads as TGTGCCAGCAGCCGCGTGGGGGAAACCGGGGAGCTGTTTTTC. Its translation is CASSRVGETGELFF. The chain has TRBV6-5 and TRBJ2-2; D is possibly TRBD1 or TRBD2 (5 bases each). CDR1 and CDR2 (germline): MNHEY, SVGAGI. This CDR3 contains 14 residues.

The CDR3: CASSSHVGNTEAFF. As DNA, the CDR3 is TGTGCCAGCAGTTCCCACGTGGGGAACACTGAAGCTTTCTTT. V usage is TRBV12-3 or TRBV12-4 and J usage is TRBJ1-1; D is undetermined. The CDR3 is 14 residues long. The germline V and J ends were trimmed by 4 bases and 1 base, with 10 bases remaining between them.